A selection of T cell receptor beta chains follows, all from one sample in a study of tumor and adjacent non-tumor tissue in lung cancer. Each CDR3 protein is one row after TCRdb ran MiXCR on the multiplex PCR reads. The table shows about 93,000 distinct CDR3 sequences, with about 66% occurring only once. Sequenced material: lung tumor tissue. Every receptor here comes from a man aged 55 to 70 with non-small cell lung cancer. The CDR3 runs from the conserved cysteine through the conserved F or W. D genes are given only for firm matches. The size field is filled for only some rows; it gives once, few, many or a size class.

j_call,clone_size,d_call,v_call,cdr3_nt,cdr3_aa
TRBJ2-5,-,-,TRBV11-2,TGTGCCAGCAGCTTGCCCCAGCTATCGAGAGGTGACCAGTACTTC,CASSLPQLSRGDQYF
TRBJ2-1,many,-,TRBV29-1,TGCAGCGTAGTCGGGGGAGCCTACAATGAGCAGTTCTTC,CSVVGGAYNEQFF
TRBJ2-2,few,TRBD2,TRBV4-2,TGTGCCAGCAGCCAGCAAGCGGGGAGAAACACCGTGGAACTGTTTTTT,CASSQQAGRNTVELFF
TRBJ2-1,-,-,TRBV4-1,TGCGCTAGCAGCCAAAATGGGCGGGTTTATACGGATGAGCAGTTCTTC,CASSQNGRVYTDEQFF
TRBJ2-3,-,-,TRBV9,TGTGCCAGCAGCGCGGGACGCAGATTCACAGATACGCAGTATTTT,CASSAGRRFTDTQYF
TRBJ1-6,few,TRBD1,TRBV6-1,TGTACCAGCAGTGACGATGGGACAGGCAGCGCACCCCTCCACTTT,CTSSDDGTGSAPLHF
TRBJ2-3,-,-,TRBV5-4,TGTGCCAGCAGCTCAGGGAACCTAATAGCCGGATCGGCAGATACGCAATATTTT,CASSSGNLIAGSADTQYF
TRBJ2-5,-,TRBD1,TRBV11-3,TGTACCAGCAGCTGGACAGGTGAAGAGGCCCAGTACTTC,CTSSWTGEEAQYF
TRBJ2-1,few,TRBD2,TRBV11-1,TGTGCCAGCTTTAGCAGCGGGAATACGGGTGAGCAGTTCTTC,CASFSSGNTGEQFF
TRBJ2-5,-,-,TRBV12-3/TRBV12-4,TGTGCCAGCAGTTTGTTCGGCGTTCAAGATACCCAGTATTTC,CASSLFGVQDTQYF
TRBJ1-6,-,-,TRBV6-5,TGTGCCAGCAATCGGGGGTCCTATAATTCACCAGTCCACTTT,CASNRGSYNSPVHF
TRBJ2-2,-,TRBD1,TRBV11-1,TGTGCCAGCAGCCCTCGGGACAGGGGAGGCGTCAGGGAGCTGTTTTTC,CASSPRDRGGVRELFF
TRBJ2-7,-,TRBD2,TRBV4-3,TGCGCCAGCAACCGGGGTAGCGGGAGTGACTCTACCTACGAGCACTACTTC,CASNRGSGSDSTYEHYF
TRBJ2-1,-,TRBD2,TRBV6-2/TRBV6-3,TGTGCCAGCAGCGAATCCGCTAGCGGGAGGGTGTTCTTCTTC,CASSESASGRVFFF
TRBJ2-1,once,-,TRBV6-5,TGTGCCATTAAGAAAATAGCAGGGAGGTTAGACAATGAGCAGTCCTTC,CAIKKIAGRLDNEQSF